The present entry profiles one T cell receptor (beta chain) with its context. Antigen unknown. Germline values: CDR1 MNHNS, CDR2 SASEGT. The CDR3 is 15 amino acids. V lost 0 bases and J 7 bases, leaving 12 bases between the germline ends. Time point reported: blood 4 weeks post-SBRT, at nephrectomy. Treatment: 15 Gy SBRT to primary tumor, nephrectomy 4 weeks later. Nephrectomy followed 15 Gy stereotactic body radiation by 4 weeks. Blood was sampled at baseline, 2 weeks and 4 weeks after SBRT. Clear cell pathology was present in this patient's renal cell carcinoma. Repertoires were generated with immunoSEQ multiplex PCR, while TCRdb's copy carries only in-frame clones and drops some. In the table there are approximately 150,000 clones, roughly 90% of which are singletons. The sample belongs to a study of radiation and T cells in renal cell carcinoma. Study results and caveats: Top tumor clonotypes rose in blood 2 weeks post-radiation, then contracted.

The clonotype was recovered from a woman between 45 and 60 years old with renal cell carcinoma. V usage is TRBV6-1 and J usage is TRBJ1-4; D is unresolved. Sequencing was performed on blood, taken from a patient whose treatment included radiotherapy and nephrectomy. This CDR3 reads CASSEAGRIFEKLFF. The CDR3, as DNA: TGTGCCAGCAGTGAAGCGGGCAGAATATTTGAAAAACTGTTTTTT.